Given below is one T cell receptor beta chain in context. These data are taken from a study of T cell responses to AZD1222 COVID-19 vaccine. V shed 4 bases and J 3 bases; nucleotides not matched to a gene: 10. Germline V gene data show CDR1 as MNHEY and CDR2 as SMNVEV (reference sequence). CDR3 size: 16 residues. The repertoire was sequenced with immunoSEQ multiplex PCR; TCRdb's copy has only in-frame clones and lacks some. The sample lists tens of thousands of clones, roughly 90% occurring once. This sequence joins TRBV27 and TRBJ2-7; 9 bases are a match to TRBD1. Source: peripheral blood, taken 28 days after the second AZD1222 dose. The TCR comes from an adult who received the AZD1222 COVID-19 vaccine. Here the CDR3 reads CASSSLLGQGSYEQYF. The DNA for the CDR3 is TGTGCCAGCAGTTCGCTCCTCGGACAGGGGAGCTACGAGCAGTACTTC.